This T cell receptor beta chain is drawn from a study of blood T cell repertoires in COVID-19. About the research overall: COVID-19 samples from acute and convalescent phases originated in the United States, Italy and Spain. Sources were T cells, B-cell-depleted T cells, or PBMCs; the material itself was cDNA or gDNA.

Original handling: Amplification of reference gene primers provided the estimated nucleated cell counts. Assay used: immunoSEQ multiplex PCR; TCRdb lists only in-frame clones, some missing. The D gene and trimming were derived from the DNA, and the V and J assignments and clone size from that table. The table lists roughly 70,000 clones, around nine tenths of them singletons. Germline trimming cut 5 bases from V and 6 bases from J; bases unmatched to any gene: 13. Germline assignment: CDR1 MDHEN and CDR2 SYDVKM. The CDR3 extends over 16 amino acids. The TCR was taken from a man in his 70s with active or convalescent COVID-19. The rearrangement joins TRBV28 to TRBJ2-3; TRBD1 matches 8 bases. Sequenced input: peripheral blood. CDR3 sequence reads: CASSGPGTGGRDTQYF. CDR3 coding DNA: TGTGCCAGCAGTGGACCCGGGACAGGAGGCAGGGATACGCAGTATTTT.